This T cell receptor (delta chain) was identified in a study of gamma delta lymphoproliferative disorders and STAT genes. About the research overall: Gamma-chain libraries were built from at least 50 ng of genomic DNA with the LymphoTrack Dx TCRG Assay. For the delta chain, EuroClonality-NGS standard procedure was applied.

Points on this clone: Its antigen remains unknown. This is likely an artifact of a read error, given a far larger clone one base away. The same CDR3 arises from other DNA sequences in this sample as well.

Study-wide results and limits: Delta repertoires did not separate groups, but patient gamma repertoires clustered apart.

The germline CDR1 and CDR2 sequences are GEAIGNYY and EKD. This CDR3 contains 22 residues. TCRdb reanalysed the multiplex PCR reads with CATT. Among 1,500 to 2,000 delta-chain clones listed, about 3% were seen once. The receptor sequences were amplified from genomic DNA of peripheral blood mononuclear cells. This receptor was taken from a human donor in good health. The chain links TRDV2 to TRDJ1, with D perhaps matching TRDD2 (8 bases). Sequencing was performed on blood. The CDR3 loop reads CACDAAFLINSDTRTPSLKLIF. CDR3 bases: TGTGCCTGTGACGCCGCCTTCCTAATCAATTCGGATACGCGGACTCCCTCGCTTAAACTTATCTTT.